This TCR beta chain comes out of a study of patients and donors after allogeneic stem cell transplantation. TCRdb itself ran the RT-PCR reads through MiXCR, one entry per CDR3 protein. This table holds tens of thousands of distinct CDR3 sequences, around 46% found once. V gave up 4 bases and J gave up 3 bases; unmatched junction bases: 9. This CDR3 contains 16 residues. Germline V gene data show CDR1 as SGHDN and CDR2 as FVKESK. The rearrangement uses TRBV14 and TRBJ1-1; TRBD1 matches 9 bases. The sequenced sample consisted of blood, either unsorted or a sorted T cell fraction (not recorded which). The sequence was collected from a human donor who was either an allogeneic HSCT recipient or a stem cell or donor lymphocyte infusion donor (not recorded which). It is not recorded whose cells these are; they may come from a transplant donor. DNA of the CDR3: TGTGCCAGCAGCCCGTACATCGGACAGGGGTACACTGAAGCTTTCTTT. Protein sequence: CASSPYIGQGYTEAFF.